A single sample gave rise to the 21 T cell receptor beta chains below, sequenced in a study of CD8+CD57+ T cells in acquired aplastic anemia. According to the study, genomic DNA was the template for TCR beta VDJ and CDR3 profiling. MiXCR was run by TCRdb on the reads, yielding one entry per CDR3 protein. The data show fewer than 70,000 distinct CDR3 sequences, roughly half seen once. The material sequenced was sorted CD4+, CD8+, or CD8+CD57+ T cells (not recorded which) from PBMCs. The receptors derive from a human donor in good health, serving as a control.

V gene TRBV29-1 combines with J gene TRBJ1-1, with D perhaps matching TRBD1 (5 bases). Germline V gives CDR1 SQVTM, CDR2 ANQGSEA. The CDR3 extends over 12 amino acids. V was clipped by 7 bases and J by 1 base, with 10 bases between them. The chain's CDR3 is CSARQTNTEAFF. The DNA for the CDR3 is TGCAGCGCCAGACAGACGAACACTGAAGCTTTCTTT.

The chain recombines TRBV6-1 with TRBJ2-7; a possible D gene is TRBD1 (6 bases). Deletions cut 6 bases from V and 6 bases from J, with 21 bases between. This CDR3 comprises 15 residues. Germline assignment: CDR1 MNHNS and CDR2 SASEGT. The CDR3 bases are TGTGCCAGCAGCCTTCAGGGACAAGGCTCTCGCGAGCAGTACTTC. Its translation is CASSLQGQGSREQYF.

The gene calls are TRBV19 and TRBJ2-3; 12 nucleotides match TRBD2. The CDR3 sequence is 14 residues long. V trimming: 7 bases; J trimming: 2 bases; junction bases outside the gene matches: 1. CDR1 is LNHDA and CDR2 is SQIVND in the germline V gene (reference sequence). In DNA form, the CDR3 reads TGTGCCAGTACTAGCGGGGGGGTCACAGATACGCAGTATTTT. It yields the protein CASTSGGVTDTQYF.

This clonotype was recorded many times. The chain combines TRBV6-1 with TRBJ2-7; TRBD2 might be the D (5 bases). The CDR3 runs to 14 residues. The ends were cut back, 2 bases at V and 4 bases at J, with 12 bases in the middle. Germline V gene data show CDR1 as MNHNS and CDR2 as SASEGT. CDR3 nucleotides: TGTGCCAGCAGTGAATTACTGGGAGAATACGAGCAGTACTTC. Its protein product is CASSELLGEYEQYF.

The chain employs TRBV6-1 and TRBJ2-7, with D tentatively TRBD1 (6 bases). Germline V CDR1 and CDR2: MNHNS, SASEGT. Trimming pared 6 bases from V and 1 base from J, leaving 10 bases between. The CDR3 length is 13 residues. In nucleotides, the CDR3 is TGTGCCAGCAGGCTGACAGGTTCCTACGAGCAGTACTTC. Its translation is CASRLTGSYEQYF.

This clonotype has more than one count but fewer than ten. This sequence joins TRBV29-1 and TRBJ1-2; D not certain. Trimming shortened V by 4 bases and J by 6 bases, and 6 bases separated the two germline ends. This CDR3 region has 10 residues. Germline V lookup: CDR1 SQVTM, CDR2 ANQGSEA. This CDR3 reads CSVGEDGYTF. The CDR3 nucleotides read TGCAGCGTTGGGGAGGATGGCTACACCTTC.

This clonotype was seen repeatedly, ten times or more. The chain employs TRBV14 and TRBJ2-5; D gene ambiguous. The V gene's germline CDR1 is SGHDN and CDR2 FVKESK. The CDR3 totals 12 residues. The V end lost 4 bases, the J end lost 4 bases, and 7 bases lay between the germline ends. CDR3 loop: CASSPTSETQYF. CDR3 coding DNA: TGTGCCAGCAGCCCAACGTCAGAGACCCAGTACTTC.

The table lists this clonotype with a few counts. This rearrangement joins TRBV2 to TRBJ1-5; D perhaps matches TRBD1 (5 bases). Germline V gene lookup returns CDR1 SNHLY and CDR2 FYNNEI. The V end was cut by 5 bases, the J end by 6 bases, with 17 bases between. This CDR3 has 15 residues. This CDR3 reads CASSRGRDSGQPQHF. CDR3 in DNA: TGTGCCAGCAGTAGGGGCAGGGATAGCGGTCAGCCCCAGCATTTT.

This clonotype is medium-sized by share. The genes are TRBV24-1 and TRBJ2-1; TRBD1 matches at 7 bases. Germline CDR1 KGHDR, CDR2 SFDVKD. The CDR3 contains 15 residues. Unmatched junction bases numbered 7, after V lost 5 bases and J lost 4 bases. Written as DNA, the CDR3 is TGTGCCACCAGTGGTAACACAGGGGTTTACAATGAGCAGTTCTTC. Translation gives CATSGNTGVYNEQFF.

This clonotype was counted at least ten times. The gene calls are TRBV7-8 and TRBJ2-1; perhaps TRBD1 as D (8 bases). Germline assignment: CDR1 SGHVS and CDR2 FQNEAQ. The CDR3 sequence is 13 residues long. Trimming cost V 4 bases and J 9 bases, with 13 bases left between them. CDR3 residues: CASSSQGGSEQFF. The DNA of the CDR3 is TGTGCCAGCAGCTCACAGGGGGGGAGTGAGCAGTTCTTC. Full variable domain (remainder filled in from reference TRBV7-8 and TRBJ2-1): GAGVSQSPRYKVAKRGQDVALRCDPISGHVSLFWYQQALGQGPEFLTYFQNEAQLDKSGLPSDRFFAERPEGSVSTLKIQRTQQEDSAVYLCASSSQGGSEQFFGPGTRLTVL.

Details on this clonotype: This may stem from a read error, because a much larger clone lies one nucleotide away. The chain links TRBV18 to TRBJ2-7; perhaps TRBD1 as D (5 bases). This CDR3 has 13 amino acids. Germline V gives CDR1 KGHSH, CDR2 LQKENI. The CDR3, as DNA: TGTGCCGGCTCACCCGACAGTTACGGCGAGCAGTACTTC. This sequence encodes CAGSPDSYGEQYF. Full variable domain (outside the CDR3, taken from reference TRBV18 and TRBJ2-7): NAGVMQNPRHLVRRRGQEARLRCSPMKGHSHVYWYRQLPEEGLKFMVYLQKENIIDESGMPKERFSAEFPKEGPSILRIQQVVRGDSAAYFCAGSPDSYGEQYFGPGTRLTVT.

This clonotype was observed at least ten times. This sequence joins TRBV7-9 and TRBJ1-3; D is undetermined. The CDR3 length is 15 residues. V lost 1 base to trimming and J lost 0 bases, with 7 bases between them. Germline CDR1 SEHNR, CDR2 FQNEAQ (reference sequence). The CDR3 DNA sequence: TGTGCCAGCAGCTTAGACCTAAGCTCTGGAAACACCATATATTTT. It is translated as CASSLDLSSGNTIYF.

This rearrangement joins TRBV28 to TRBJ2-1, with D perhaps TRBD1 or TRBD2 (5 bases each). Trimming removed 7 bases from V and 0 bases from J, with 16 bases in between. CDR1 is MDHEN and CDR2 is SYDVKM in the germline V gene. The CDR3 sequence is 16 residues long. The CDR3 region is CASISGSIGSYNEQFF. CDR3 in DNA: TGTGCCAGCATTTCAGGGAGTATTGGCTCCTACAATGAGCAGTTCTTC.

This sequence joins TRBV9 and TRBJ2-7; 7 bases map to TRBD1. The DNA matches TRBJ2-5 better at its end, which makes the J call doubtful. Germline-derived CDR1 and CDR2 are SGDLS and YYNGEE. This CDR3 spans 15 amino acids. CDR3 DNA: TGTGCCAGCAGCCCCACGGGACAGAGGCAAGAGACCCAGTACTTC. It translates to CASSPTGQRQETQYF.

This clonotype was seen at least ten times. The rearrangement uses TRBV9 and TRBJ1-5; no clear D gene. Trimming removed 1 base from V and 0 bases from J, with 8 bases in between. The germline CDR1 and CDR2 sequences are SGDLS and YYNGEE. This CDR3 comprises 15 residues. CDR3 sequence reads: CASSVSSYSNQPQHF. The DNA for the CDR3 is TGTGCCAGCAGCGTAAGCAGTTATAGCAATCAGCCCCAGCATTTT.

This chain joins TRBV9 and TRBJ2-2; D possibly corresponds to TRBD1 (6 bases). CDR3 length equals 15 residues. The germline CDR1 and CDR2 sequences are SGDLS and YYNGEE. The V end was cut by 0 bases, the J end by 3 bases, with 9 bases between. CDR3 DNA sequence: TGTGCCAGCAGCGTAGTGGGACACTACACCGGGGAGCTGTTTTTT. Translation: CASSVVGHYTGELFF.

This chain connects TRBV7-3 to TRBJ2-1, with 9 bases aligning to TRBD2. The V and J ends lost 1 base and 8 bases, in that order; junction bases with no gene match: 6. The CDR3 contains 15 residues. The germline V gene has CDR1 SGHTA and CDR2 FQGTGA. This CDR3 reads CASSLSGGGADEQFF. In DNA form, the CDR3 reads TGTGCCAGCAGCTTAAGTGGCGGGGGGGCAGATGAGCAGTTCTTC.

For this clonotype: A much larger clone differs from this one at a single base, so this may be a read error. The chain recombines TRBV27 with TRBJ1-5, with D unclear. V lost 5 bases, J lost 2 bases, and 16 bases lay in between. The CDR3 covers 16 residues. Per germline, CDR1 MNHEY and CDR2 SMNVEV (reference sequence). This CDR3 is CASSPSTDARNQPQHF. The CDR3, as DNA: TGTGCCAGCAGTCCTTCAACCGACGCTCGCAATCAGCCCCAGCATTTT.

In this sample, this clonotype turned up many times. The CDR3 DNA is TGCAGTGCTAGGGTGGACAGGGGGCGGCCACCTAATGAAAAACTGTTTTTT. This gives the protein CSARVDRGRPPNEKLFF. The V call is TRBV20-1, the J call TRBJ1-4, with 11 bases lining up with TRBD1. The CDR3 runs to 17 residues. Germline V gene data show CDR1 as DFQATT and CDR2 as SNEGSKA (reference sequence). V was clipped by 3 bases and J by 3 bases; unmatched bases: 9.

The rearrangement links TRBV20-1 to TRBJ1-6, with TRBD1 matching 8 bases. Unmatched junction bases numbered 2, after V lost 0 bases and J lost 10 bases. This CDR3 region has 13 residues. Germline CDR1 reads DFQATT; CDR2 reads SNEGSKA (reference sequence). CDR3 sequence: CSARETGGSPLHF. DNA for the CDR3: TGCAGTGCTAGAGAAACAGGGGGGTCACCCCTCCACTTT.

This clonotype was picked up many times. The CDR3: CAWSVTLGAEQYF. CDR3 DNA: TGTGCCTGGAGTGTAACGCTAGGGGCCGAGCAGTACTTC. This chain connects TRBV30 to TRBJ2-7; D is perhaps TRBD1 (5 bases). Germline values: CDR1 GTSNPN, CDR2 SVGIG (reference sequence). The CDR3 spans 13 residues. V shed 0 bases and J shed 6 bases, with 12 bases lying between them. Complete variable domain (other parts from reference TRBV30 and TRBJ2-7): SQTIHQWPATLVQPVGSPLSLECTVEGTSNPNLYWYRQAAGRGLQLLFYSVGIGQISSEVPQNLSASRPQDRQFILSSKKLLLSDSGFYLCAWSVTLGAEQYFGPGTRLTVT.